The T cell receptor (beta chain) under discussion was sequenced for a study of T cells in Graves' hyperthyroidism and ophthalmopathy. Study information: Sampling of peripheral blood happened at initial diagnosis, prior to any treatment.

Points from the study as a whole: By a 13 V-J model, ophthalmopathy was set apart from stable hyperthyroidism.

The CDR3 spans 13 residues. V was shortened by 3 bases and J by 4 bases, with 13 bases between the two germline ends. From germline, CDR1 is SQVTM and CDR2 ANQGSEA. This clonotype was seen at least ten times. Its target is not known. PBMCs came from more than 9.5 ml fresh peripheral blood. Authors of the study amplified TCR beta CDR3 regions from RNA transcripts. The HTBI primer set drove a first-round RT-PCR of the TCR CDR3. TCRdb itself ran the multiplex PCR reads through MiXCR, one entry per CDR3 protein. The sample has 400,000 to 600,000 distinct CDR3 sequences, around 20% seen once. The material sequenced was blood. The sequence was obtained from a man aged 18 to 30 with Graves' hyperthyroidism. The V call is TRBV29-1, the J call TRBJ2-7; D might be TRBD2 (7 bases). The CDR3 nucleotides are TGCAGCGTTGACACGGGGAGGGGGTACGAGCAGTACTTC. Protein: CSVDTGRGYEQYF.